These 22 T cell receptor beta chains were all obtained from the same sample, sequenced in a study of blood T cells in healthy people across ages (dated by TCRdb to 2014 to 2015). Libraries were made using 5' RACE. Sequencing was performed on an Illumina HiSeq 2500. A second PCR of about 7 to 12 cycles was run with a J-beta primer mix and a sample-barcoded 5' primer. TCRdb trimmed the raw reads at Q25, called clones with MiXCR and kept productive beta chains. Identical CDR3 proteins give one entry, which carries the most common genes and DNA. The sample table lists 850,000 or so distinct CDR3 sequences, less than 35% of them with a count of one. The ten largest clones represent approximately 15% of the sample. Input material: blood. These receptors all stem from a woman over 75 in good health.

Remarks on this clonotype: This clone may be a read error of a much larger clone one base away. Here the CDR3 DNA reads TGCAGTGCTAGAGATCAACAAATCAATGAGCAGTACTTC. It encodes CSARDQQINEQYF. The chain has TRBV20-1 and TRBJ2-5; D unclear. The germline V gene has CDR1 DFQATT and CDR2 SNEGSKA (reference sequence). Trimming cost V 0 bases and J 11 bases, with 16 bases left between them. The CDR3 is 13 amino acids.

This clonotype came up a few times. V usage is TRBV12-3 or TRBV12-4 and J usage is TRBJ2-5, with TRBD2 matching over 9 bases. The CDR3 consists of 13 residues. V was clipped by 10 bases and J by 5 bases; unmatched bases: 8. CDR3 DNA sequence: TGTGCCACCAAGCGGGGGGCGGGGGAGACCCAGTACTTC. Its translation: CATKRGAGETQYF.

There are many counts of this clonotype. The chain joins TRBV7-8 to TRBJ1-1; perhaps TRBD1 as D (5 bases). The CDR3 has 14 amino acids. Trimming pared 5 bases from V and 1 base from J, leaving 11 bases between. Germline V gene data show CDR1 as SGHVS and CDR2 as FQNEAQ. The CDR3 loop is CASSPGLGNTEAFF. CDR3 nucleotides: TGTGCCAGCAGCCCGGGACTGGGGAACACTGAAGCTTTCTTT.

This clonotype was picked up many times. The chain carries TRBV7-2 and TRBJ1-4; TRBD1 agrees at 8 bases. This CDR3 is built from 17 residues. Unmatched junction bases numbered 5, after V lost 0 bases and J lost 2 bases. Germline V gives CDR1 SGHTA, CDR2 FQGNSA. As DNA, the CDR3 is TGTGCCAGCAGCTTAGCGAGGCAGGGGGCGACTAATGAAAAACTGTTTTTT. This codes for CASSLARQGATNEKLFF.

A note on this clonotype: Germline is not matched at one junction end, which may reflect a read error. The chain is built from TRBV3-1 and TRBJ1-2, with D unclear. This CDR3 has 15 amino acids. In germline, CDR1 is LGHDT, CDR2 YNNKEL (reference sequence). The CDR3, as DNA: TGTGCCAGCAGCCAAGCGGCCGGAGACGACTATGGCTACACCTTT. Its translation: CASSQAAGDDYGYTF.

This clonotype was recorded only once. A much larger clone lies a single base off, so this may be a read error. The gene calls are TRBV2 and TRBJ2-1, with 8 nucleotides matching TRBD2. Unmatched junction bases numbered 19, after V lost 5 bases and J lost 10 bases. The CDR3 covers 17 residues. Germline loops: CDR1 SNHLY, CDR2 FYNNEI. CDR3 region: CASSILRGGGAGEEQFF. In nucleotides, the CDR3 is TGTGCCAGCAGTATTCTTCGGGGGGGCGGCGCGGGGGAAGAGCAGTTCTTC.

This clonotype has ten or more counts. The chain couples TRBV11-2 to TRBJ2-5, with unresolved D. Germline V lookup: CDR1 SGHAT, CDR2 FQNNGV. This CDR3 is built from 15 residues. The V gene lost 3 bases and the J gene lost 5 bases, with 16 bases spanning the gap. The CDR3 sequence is CASSFLRRRQETQYF. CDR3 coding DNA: TGTGCCAGCAGCTTTCTAAGAAGACGTCAGGAGACCCAGTACTTC.

In nucleotides, the CDR3 is TGTGCCACCAGTGATTCACTCAGGGGTGGAAATCAGCCCCAGCATTTT. Amino acids: CATSDSLRGGNQPQHF. This chain joins TRBV24-1 and TRBJ1-5; weak D call: TRBD1 (6 bases). Deletions cut 2 bases from V and 4 bases from J, with 14 bases between. The CDR3 has 16 residues. CDR1 is KGHDR, CDR2 SFDVKD, per germline.

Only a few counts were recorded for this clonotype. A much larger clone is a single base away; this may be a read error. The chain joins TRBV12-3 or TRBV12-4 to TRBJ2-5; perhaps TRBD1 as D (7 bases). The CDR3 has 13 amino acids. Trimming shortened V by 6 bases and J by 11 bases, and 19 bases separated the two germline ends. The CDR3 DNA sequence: TGTGCCAGCAGGCAGGAGGGGGCAAATGAGCAGTACTTC. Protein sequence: CASRQEGANEQYF.

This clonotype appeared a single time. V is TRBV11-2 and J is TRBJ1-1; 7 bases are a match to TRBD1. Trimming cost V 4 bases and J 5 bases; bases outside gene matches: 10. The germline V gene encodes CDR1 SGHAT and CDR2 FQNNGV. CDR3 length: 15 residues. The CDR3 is CASSSSRGRGTEAFF. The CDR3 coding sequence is TGTGCCAGCAGCTCATCAAGGGGGCGGGGGACTGAAGCTTTCTTT.

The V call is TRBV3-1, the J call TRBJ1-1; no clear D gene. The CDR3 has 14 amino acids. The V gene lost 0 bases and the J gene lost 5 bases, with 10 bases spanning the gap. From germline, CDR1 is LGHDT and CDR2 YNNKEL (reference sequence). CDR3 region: CASSQDSSGTEAFF. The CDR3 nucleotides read TGTGCCAGCAGCCAAGATTCGAGCGGAACTGAAGCTTTCTTT. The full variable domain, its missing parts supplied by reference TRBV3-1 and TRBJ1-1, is DTAVSQTPKYLVTQMGNDKSIKCEQNLGHDTMYWYKQDSKKFLKIMFSYNNKELIINETVPNRFSPKSPDKAHLNLHINSLELGDSAVYFCASSQDSSGTEAFFGQGTRLTVV.

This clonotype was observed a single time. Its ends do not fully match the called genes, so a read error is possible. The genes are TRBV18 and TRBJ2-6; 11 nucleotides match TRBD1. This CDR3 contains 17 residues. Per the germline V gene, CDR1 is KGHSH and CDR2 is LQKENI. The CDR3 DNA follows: TGTGCCAGCTCCGGACAGGGGGCAAACTCTAGGGCCAACGTCCTGACTTTC. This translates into CASSGQGANSRANVLTF.

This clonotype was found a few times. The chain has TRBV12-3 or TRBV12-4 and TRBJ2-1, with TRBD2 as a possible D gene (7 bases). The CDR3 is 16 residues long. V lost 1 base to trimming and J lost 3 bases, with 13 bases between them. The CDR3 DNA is TGTGCCAGCAGTTTAGGGGGGGGGGCCGTCTACAATGAGCAGTTCTTC. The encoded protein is CASSLGGGAVYNEQFF.

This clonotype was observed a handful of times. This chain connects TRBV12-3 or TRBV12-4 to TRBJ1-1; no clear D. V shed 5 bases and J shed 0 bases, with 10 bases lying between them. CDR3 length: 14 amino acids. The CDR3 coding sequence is TGTGCCAGCAGTCCCGAGGTTATGAACACTGAAGCTTTCTTT. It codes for CASSPEVMNTEAFF.

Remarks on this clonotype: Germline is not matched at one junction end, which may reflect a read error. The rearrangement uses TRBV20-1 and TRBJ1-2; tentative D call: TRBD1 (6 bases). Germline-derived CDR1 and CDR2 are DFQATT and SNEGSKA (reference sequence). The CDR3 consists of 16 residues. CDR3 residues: CSTRGAQGRQNYGYTF. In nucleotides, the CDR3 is TGCAGTACCCGGGGGGCACAAGGTCGGCAGAACTATGGTTACACCTTC.

The CDR3 region is CASSLKAAGGQAEQFF. The CDR3 bases are TGTGCCAGCAGCTTAAAGGCGGCGGGGGGGCAGGCTGAGCAGTTCTTC. The rearrangement uses TRBV7-2 and TRBJ2-1; 9 bases match TRBD2. The CDR3 contains 16 residues. J lost 9 bases, V lost 2 bases, and 11 bases had no gene match. Per the germline V gene, CDR1 is SGHTA and CDR2 is FQGNSA. Complete variable domain (other parts from reference TRBV7-2 and TRBJ2-1): GAGVSQSPSNKVTEKGKDVELRCDPISGHTALYWYRQSLGQGLEFLIYFQGNSAPDKSGLPSDRFSAERTGGSVSTLTIQRTQQEDSAVYLCASSLKAAGGQAEQFFGPGTRLTVL.

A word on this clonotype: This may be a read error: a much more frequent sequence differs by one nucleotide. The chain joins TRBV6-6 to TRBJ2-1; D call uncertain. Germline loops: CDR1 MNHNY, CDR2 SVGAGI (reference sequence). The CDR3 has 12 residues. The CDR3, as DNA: TGTGCCAGCAGCCCCATGGGAAATGGGCAGTTCTTC. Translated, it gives CASSPMGNGQFF.

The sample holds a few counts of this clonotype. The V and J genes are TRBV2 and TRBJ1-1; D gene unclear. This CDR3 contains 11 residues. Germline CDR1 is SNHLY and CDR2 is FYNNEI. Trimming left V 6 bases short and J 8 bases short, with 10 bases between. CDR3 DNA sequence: TGTGCCAGCAGCGCCTCCTCGGAAGCTTTCTTT. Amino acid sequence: CASSASSEAFF.

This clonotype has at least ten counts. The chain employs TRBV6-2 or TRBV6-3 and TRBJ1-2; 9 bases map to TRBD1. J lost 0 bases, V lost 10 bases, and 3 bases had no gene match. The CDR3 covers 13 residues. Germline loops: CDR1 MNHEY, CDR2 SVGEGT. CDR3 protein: CAIGTGPNYGYTF. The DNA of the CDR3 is TGTGCCATCGGGACAGGGCCTAACTATGGCTACACCTTC.

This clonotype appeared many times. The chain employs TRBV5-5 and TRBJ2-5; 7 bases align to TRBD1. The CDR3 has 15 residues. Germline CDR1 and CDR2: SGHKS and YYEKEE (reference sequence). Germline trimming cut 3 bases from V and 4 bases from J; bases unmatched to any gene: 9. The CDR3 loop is CASSSTGSAPETQYF. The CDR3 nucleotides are TGTGCCAGCAGCTCGACAGGGTCTGCCCCAGAGACCCAGTACTTC.

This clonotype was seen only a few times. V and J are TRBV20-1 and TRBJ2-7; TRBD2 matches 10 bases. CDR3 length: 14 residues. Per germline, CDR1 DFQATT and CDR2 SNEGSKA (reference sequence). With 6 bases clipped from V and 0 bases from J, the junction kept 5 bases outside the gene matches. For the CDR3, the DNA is TGCAGTGCCCCCTGGACTAGCGGCTCCTACGAGCAGTACTTC. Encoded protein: CSAPWTSGSYEQYF.

The CDR3 nucleotides are TGTGCCAGCAGCCCTACAGTGAGCGGGGGAGTTTACAATGAGCAGTTCTTC. Protein: CASSPTVSGGVYNEQFF. This sequence joins TRBV11-2 and TRBJ2-1, with 8 bases matching TRBD2. The V segment lost 5 bases and the J segment 4 bases; nucleotides outside the gene matches: 13. Germline lookup yields CDR1 SGHAT and CDR2 FQNNGV. The CDR3 runs to 17 residues.